The T cell receptor beta chain under discussion was sequenced for a study of OX40 agonist ivuxolimab in advanced cancers. The length of the CDR3 is 15 residues. Germline V CDR1 and CDR2: MRHNA, SNTAGT. Unmatched junction bases numbered 7, after V lost 3 bases and J lost 7 bases. Sequencing was performed with immunoSEQ multiplex PCR; in TCRdb, only in-frame clones are kept and a portion is missing. This table holds approximately 62,000 clones, roughly 90% found once. The starting material was CD4+ or CD8+ T cells sorted from blood, obtained in a trial of the OX40 agonist ivuxolimab. The V gene is TRBV6-4, the J gene TRBJ1-5; the match to TRBD1 covers 9 bases. The TCR comes from an adult with an advanced solid tumor such as melanoma, head and neck, liver or kidney cancer. This chain's CDR3 is CASSETGGFGQPQHF. The CDR3 region has the DNA TGTGCCAGCAGTGAAACAGGGGGCTTTGGCCAGCCCCAGCATTTT.